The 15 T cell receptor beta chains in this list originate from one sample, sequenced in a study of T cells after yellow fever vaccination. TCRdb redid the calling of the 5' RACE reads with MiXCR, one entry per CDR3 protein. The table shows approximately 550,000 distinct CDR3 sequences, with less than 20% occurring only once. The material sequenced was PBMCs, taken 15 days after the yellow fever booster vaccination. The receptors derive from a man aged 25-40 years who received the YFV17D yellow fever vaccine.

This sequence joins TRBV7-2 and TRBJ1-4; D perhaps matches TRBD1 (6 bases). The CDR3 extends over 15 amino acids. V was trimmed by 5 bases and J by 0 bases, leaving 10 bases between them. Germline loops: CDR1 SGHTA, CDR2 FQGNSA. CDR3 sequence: CASSHTGSTNEKLFF. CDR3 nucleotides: TGTGCCAGCAGCCATACAGGGTCAACTAATGAAAAACTGTTTTTT.

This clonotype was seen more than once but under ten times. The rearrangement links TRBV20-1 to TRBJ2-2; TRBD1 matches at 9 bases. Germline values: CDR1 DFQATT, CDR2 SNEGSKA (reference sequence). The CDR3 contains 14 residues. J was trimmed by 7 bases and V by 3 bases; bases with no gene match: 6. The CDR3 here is CSASRTGAGGELFF. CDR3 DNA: TGCAGTGCTAGTCGGACAGGGGCGGGCGGGGAGCTGTTTTTT.

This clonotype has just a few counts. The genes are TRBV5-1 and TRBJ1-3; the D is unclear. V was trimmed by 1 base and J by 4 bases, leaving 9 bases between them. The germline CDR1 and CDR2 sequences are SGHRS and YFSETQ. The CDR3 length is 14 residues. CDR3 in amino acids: CASSLSASGNTIYF. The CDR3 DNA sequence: TGCGCCAGCAGCTTGAGTGCATCCGGAAACACCATATATTTT.

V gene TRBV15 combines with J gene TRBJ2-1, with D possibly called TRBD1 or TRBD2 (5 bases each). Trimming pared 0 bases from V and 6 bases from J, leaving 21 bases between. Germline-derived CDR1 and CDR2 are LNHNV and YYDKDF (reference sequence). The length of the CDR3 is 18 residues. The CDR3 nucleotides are TGTGCCACCAGCAGAGATCCGTTATCGATTCTGGGACGCAATGAGCAGTTCTTC. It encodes CATSRDPLSILGRNEQFF.

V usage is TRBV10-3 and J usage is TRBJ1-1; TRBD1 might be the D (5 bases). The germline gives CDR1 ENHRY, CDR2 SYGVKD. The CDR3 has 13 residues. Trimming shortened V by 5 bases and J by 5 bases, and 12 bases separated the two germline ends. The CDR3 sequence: CAISLKGSTEAFF. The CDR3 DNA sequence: TGTGCCATCAGTTTAAAGGGGAGTACTGAAGCTTTCTTT.

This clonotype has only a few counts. CDR3 sequence: CASNHPPRGDTQYF. The CDR3 DNA follows: TGTGCCAGCAACCACCCCCCCAGGGGAGATACGCAGTATTTT. The J gene is TRBJ2-3, the V gene TRBV11-2; maybe TRBD1 (6 bases). This CDR3 is built from 14 residues. Germline V gives CDR1 SGHAT, CDR2 FQNNGV. Trimming stripped 7 bases from V and 5 bases from J, with 16 bases between.

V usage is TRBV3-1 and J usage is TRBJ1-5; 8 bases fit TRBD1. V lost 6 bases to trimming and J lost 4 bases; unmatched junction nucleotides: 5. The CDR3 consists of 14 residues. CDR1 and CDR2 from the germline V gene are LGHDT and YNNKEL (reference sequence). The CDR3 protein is CASSRTGTNQPQHF. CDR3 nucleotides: TGTGCCAGCAGTCGGACAGGGACAAATCAGCCCCAGCATTTT.

The CDR3 protein is CSARDFIRAGVADTQYF. CDR3 sequence (DNA): TGCAGTGCTAGAGATTTCATCAGGGCGGGAGTCGCAGATACGCAGTATTTT. The gene calls are TRBV20-1 and TRBJ2-3; 7 bases line up with TRBD2. The CDR3 length is 17 residues. The germline gives CDR1 DFQATT, CDR2 SNEGSKA (reference sequence). The trim removed 0 bases at V and 4 bases at J, leaving 13 bases unmatched.

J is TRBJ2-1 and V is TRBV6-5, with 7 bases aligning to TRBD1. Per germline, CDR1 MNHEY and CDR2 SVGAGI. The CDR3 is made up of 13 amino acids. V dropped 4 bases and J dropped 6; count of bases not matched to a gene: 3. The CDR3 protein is CASSFNRGNEQFF. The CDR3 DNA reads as TGTGCCAGCAGTTTCAACAGGGGCAATGAGCAGTTCTTC.

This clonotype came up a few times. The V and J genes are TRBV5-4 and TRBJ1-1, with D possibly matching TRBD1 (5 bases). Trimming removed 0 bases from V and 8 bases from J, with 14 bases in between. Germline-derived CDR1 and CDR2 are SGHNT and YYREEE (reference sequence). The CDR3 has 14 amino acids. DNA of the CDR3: TGTGCCAGCAGCTTGGGGGGATGGGGGGAAGAAGCTTTCTTT. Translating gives CASSLGGWGEEAFF.

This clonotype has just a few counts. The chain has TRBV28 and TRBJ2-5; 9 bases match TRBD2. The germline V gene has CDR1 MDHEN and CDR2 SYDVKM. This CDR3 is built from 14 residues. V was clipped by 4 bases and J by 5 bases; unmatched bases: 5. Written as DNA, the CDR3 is TGTGCCAGCAGTTCTCGACTAGCGGTCGAGACCCAGTACTTC. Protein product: CASSSRLAVETQYF.

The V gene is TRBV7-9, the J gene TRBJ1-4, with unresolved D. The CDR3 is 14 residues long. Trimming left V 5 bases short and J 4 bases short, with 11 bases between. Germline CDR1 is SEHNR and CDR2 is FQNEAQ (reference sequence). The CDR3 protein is CASSPDWINEKLFF. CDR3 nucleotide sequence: TGTGCCAGCAGCCCAGATTGGATTAATGAAAAACTGTTTTTT. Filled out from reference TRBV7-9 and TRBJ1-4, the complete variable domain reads DTGVSQNPRHKITKRGQNVTFRCDPISEHNRLYWYRQTLGQGPEFLTYFQNEAQLEKSRLLSDRFSAERPKGSFSTLEIQRTEQGDSAMYLCASSPDWINEKLFFGSGTQLSVL.

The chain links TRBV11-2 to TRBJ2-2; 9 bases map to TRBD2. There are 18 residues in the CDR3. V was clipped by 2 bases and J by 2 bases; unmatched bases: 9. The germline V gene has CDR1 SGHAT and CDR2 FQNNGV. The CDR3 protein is CASSLKVFSGSNTGELFF. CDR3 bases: TGTGCCAGCAGCTTAAAGGTCTTTAGCGGGAGTAACACCGGGGAGCTGTTTTTT. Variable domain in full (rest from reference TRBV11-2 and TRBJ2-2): EAGVAQSPRYKIIEKRQSVAFWCNPISGHATLYWYQQILGQGPKLLIQFQNNGVVDDSQLPKDRFSAERLKGVDSTLKIQPAKLEDSAVYLCASSLKVFSGSNTGELFFGEGSRLTVL.

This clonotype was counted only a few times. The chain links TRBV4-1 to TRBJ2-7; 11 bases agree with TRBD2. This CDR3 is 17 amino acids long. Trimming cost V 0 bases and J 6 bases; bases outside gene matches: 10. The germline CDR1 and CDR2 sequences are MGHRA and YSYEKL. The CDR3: CASSQDGIGGLAGEQYF. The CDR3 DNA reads TGCGCCAGCAGCCAAGATGGAATTGGCGGACTAGCGGGCGAGCAGTACTTC.

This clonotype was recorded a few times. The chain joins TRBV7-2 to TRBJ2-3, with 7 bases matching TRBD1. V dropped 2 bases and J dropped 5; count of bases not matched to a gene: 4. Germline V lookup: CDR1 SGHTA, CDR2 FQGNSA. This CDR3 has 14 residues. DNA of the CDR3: TGTGCCAGCAGCTTATGGTCAGGGGGAGATACGCAGTATTTT. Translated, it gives CASSLWSGGDTQYF.